This passage covers 13 T cell receptor beta chains from one sample sequenced in a study of cytomegalovirus exposure and HLA in healthy donors. PCR amplification relied on 60 Vbeta primers (plus 13 Jbeta primers). Libraries were prepared by immunoSEQ multiplex PCR; TCRdb keeps only in-frame clonotypes and omits some of them. The sample holds around 190,000 clones, roughly 80% seen once. Material: PBMCs. The receptors originated from a woman aged 50 to 60 in good health and CMV-seronegative.

This chain connects TRBV7-2 to TRBJ2-7; possible D gene TRBD1, 6 bases. The CDR3 sequence is 16 residues long. Per the germline V gene, CDR1 is SGHTA and CDR2 is FQGNSA. The V and J ends lost 6 bases and 0 bases respectively, with 18 bases between them. CDR3 protein: CASRKGQTISSYEQYF. The CDR3 nucleotides are TGTGCCAGCAGGAAAGGACAGACCATTAGCTCCTACGAGCAGTACTTC.

The rearrangement uses TRBV7-9 and TRBJ2-4; TRBD2 agrees at 13 bases. Germline V lookup: CDR1 SEHNR, CDR2 FQNEAQ (reference sequence). The CDR3 covers 17 residues. J gave up 5 bases and V 4 bases, and 8 bases lay outside the gene matches. The CDR3: CASSSRTSGGDQNIQYF. In nucleotides, the CDR3 is TGTGCCAGCAGCTCTCGGACTAGCGGGGGCGATCAAAACATTCAGTACTTC.

This chain joins TRBV6-1 and TRBJ2-1, with a weak D call TRBD1 (6 bases). This CDR3 has 13 residues. V shed 2 bases and J shed 9 bases, with 11 bases lying between them. Germline CDR1 MNHNS, CDR2 SASEGT. The CDR3 loop is CASSERQGTEQFF. For the CDR3, the DNA is TGTGCCAGCAGTGAAAGGCAGGGGACTGAGCAGTTCTTC.

The chain recombines TRBV5-1 with TRBJ2-7; weak D call: TRBD1 (5 bases). CDR1 and CDR2 from the germline V gene are SGHRS and YFSETQ. Trimming cost V 0 bases and J 2 bases, with 9 bases left between them. The CDR3 sequence is 14 residues long. CDR3 sequence: CASSLGGGTYEQYF. CDR3 in DNA: TGCGCCAGCAGCTTGGGGGGCGGCACCTACGAGCAGTACTTC.

V and J are TRBV19 and TRBJ1-1; 7 bases fit TRBD1. The V gene end was trimmed by 3 bases and the J gene end by 1 base; junction bases not matched to a gene: 8. The CDR3 is 16 residues long. Germline CDR1 LNHDA, CDR2 SQIVND (reference sequence). In DNA form, the CDR3 reads TGTGCCAGTAGTATTACCCCGGGACAGCCGAACACTGAAGCTTTCTTT. Amino acid sequence: CASSITPGQPNTEAFF. The variable domain in full, completed from reference TRBV19 and TRBJ1-1, reads DGGITQSPKYLFRKEGQNVTLSCEQNLNHDAMYWYRQDPGQGLRLIYYSQIVNDFQKGDIAEGYSVSREKKESFPLTVTSAQKNPTAFYLCASSITPGQPNTEAFFGQGTRLTVV.

The V call is TRBV9, the J call TRBJ1-2; D is unresolved. The CDR3 consists of 15 residues. CDR1 and CDR2 from the germline V gene are SGDLS and YYNGEE. Trimming removed 0 bases at V and 4 bases at J, with 13 bases between. The CDR3 nucleotides read TGTGCCAGCAGCGTAGAAACCGGTCCCTTCTATGGCTACACCTTC. Protein sequence: CASSVETGPFYGYTF.

The rearrangement joins TRBV5-6 to TRBJ1-5, with 9 bases aligning to TRBD1. In germline, CDR1 is SGHDT, CDR2 YYEEEE. V gave up 0 bases and J gave up 6 bases; unmatched junction bases: 4. There are 15 residues in the CDR3. CDR3 in amino acids: CASSLAGTGSQPQHF. The DNA for the CDR3 is TGTGCCAGCAGCTTGGCAGGGACAGGGAGTCAGCCCCAGCATTTT.

This sequence joins TRBV5-1 and TRBJ2-1; TRBD2 matches 8 bases. CDR1 and CDR2 from the germline V gene are SGHRS and YFSETQ. CDR3 length: 14 amino acids. Losses at the gene ends were 1 base for V and 5 bases for J; bases not matched to a gene: 2. The CDR3 sequence: CASSLRAGDNEQFF. DNA for the CDR3: TGCGCCAGCAGCTTGAGAGCGGGGGACAATGAGCAGTTCTTC.

The chain recombines TRBV2 with TRBJ2-7; possible D gene TRBD1, 8 bases. The CDR3 loop spans 15 amino acids. Between the trimmed V and J ends, which lost 4 bases and 5 bases, there was a span of 18 bases. Germline assignment: CDR1 SNHLY and CDR2 FYNNEI. The CDR3, as DNA: TGTGCCAGCAGTGGCTACAGGGGGGGTGAGAACGAGCAGTACTTC. Translation gives CASSGYRGGENEQYF.

The chain links TRBV9 to TRBJ2-4, with 14 bases fitting TRBD2. The CDR3 sequence is 18 residues long. V lost 4 bases and J lost 0; bases outside the gene matches: 6. Germline assignment: CDR1 SGDLS and CDR2 YYNGEE. The DNA of the CDR3 is TGTGCCAGCAGCCAGGGACTAGCGGGGGACATAGCCAAAAACATTCAGTACTTC. Translated: CASSQGLAGDIAKNIQYF.

The chain combines TRBV7-8 with TRBJ1-2, with 7 bases aligning to TRBD1. Germline V gene data show CDR1 as SGHVS and CDR2 as FQNEAQ. The ends lost 5 bases at V and 1 base at J; junction bases unmatched: 10. This CDR3 has 16 amino acids. CDR3 amino acids: CASSQYDRAYNYGYTF. In nucleotides, the CDR3 is TGTGCCAGCAGCCAATACGACAGGGCCTATAACTATGGCTACACCTTC.

The V gene is TRBV9, the J gene TRBJ2-5; possibly TRBD2 for D (6 bases). The CDR3 extends over 15 amino acids. In germline, CDR1 is SGDLS, CDR2 YYNGEE. Trimming stripped 0 bases from V and 5 bases from J, with 14 bases between. The CDR3 coding sequence is TGTGCCAGCAGCGTAGACGGGGGTGGGTGGGAGACCCAGTACTTC. Amino acids: CASSVDGGGWETQYF.

The J gene is TRBJ1-5, the V gene TRBV6-5; no reliable D call. V lost 2 bases, J lost 2 bases, and 10 bases lay in between. The CDR3 loop spans 15 amino acids. Germline CDR1 is MNHEY and CDR2 is SVGAGI. CDR3 in amino acids: CASSYNGGGNQPQHF. The CDR3 region has the DNA TGTGCCAGCAGTTACAATGGAGGAGGCAATCAGCCCCAGCATTTT.